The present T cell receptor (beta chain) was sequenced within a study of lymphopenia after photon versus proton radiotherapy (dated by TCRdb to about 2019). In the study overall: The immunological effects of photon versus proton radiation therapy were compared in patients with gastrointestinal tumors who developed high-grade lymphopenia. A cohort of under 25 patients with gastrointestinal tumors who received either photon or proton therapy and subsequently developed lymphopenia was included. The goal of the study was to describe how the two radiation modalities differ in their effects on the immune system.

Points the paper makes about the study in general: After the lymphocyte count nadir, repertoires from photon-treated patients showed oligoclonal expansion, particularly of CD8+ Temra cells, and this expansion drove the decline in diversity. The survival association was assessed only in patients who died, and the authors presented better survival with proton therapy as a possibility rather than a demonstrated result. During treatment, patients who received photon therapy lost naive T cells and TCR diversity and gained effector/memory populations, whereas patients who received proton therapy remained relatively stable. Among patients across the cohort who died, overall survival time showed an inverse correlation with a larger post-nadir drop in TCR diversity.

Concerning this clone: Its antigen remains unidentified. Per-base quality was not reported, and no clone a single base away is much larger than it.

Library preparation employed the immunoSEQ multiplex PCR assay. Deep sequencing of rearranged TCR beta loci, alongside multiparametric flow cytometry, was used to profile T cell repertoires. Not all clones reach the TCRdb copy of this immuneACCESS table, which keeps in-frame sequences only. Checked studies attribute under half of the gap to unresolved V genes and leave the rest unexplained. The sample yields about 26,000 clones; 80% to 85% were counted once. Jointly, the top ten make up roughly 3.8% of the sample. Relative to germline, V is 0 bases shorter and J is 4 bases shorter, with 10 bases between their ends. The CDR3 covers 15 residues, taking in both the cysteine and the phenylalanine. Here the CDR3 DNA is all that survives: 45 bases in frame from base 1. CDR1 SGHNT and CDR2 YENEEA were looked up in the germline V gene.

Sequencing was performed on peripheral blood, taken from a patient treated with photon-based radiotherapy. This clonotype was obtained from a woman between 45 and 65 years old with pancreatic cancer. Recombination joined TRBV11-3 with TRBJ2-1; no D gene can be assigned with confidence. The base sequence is TGTGCCAGCAGCTTAGATTTAAACAGTTACAATGAGCAGTTCTTC. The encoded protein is CASSLDLNSYNEQFF.